The T cell receptor beta chain under discussion was sequenced for a study of CD8 T cells in ankylosing spondylitis. Construction of TCR beta libraries was performed using quantitative 5'-RACE with molecular barcodes. One entry per CDR3 protein, called by TCRdb with MiXCR from the 5' RACE reads. The data contain about 400,000 distinct CDR3 sequences, 20% to 25% of them singletons. This clonotype was picked up a small number of times. The sequence was obtained from a male donor with ankylosing spondylitis or in good health (not recorded which). The material sequenced was blood, either unsorted or a sorted T cell fraction (not recorded which).

In DNA form, the CDR3 reads TGTGCCAGCAGTCGTTCCCCCAACAGGGGAAAGGGCGAGCAGTACTTC. Protein: CASSRSPNRGKGEQYF. The chain couples TRBV6-2 or TRBV6-3 to TRBJ2-7, with 7 bases aligning to TRBD1. Germline V gene data show CDR1 as MNHEY and CDR2 as SVGEGT. J was trimmed by 6 bases and V by 5 bases; bases with no gene match: 16. There are 16 residues in the CDR3.